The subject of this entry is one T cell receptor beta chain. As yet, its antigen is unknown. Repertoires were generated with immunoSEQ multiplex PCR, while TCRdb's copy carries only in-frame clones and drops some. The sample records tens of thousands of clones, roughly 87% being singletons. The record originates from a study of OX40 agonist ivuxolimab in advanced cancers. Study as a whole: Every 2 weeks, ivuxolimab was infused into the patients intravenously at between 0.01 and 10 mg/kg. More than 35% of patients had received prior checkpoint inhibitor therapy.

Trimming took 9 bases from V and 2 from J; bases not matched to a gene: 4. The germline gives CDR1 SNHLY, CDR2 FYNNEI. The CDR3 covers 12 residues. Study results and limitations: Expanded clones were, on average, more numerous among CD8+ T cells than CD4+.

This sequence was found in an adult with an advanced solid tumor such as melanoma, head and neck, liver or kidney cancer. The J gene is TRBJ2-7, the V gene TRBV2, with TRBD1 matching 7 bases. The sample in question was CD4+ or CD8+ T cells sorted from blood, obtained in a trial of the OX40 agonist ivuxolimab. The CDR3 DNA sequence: TGTGCCAGTCGGGACAGACCCTACGAGCAGTACTTC. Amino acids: CASRDRPYEQYF.